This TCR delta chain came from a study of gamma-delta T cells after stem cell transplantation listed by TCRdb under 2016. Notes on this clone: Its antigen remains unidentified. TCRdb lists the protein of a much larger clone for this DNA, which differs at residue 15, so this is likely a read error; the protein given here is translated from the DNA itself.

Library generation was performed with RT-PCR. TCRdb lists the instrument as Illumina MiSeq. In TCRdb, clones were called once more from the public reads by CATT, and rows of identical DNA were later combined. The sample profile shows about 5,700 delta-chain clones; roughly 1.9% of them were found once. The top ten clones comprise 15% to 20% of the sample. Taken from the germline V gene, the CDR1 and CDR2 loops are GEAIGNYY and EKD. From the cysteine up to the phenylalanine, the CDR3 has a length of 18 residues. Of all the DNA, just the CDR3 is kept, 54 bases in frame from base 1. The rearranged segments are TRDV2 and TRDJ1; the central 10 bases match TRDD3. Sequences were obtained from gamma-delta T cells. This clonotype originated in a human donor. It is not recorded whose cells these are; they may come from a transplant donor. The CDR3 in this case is CACDTLSRGGYKTDRLIF. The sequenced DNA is TGTGCCTGTGACACGCTTAGCCGTGGGGGATACAAGACCGATAGACTCATCTTT.